This TCR beta chain was found in a study of blood T cell repertoires in COVID-19. CDR3 size: 16 residues. Germline CDR1 LNHDA, CDR2 SQIVND (reference sequence). V shed 4 bases, J shed 3 bases, and the junction held 9 bases outside the gene matches. This table comes from immunoSEQ multiplex PCR, and its TCRdb copy is limited to in-frame clones, with some not included. The sample has approximately 100,000 clones; approximately 90% are singletons. The chain links TRBV19 to TRBJ1-5, with TRBD1 identical over 7 bases. The clonotype comes from a man between 60 and 75 years old with acute or convalescent COVID-19. Sequencing was carried out using peripheral blood. In DNA, the CDR3 is TGTGCCAGTAGTAGCTCCCACAGGGGTATCAATCAGCCCCAGCATTTT. Amino acids: CASSSSHRGINQPQHF.